What follows are 12 T cell receptor beta chains derived from one specimen sequenced in a study of long-term antiretroviral therapy in people with HIV (dated by TCRdb to the early 2020s). The immunoSEQ hsTCRB v3.0 assay was used at survey level resolution for TRB variable region sequencing. TCRdb limited this immuneACCESS table to in-frame rearrangements with V and J called. A share of clones is missing; checked studies link under half to unresolved V genes, and the rest is unexplained. A total of some 28,000 clones appear in this sample, 90% to 95% of them only once. The ten largest clones take up 7.5% to 9% of the sample. Sequences were derived from unsorted PBMCs, sampled 6 to 6.5 years after starting antiretroviral therapy. The receptors shown here come from a man aged 25 to 40 with HIV.

This clone was recorded once. This sequence joins TRBV9 and TRBJ2-5, with 13 bases aligning to TRBD2. This CDR3 has 17 residues. Germline loops: CDR1 SGDLS, CDR2 YYNGEE. Losses at the gene ends were 0 bases for V and 5 bases for J; bases not matched to a gene: 7. The CDR3 here is CASSVEDGLAGVETQYF. The CDR3 DNA follows: TGTGCCAGCAGCGTAGAAGACGGACTAGCGGGAGTGGAGACCCAGTACTTC.

Regarding this clone: The germline gene is not matched at one end of the junction; a read error may be the cause. The chain has TRBV6-1 and TRBJ2-7; the D gene is possibly TRBD2 (7 bases). The germline V gene encodes CDR1 MNHNS and CDR2 SASEGT. This CDR3 is built from 15 residues. This CDR3 is CASSEEGGGPSEQYF. The CDR3 DNA reads TGTGCCAGCAGCGAAGAGGGGGGGGGCCCATCCGAGCAGTACTTC.

The chain employs TRBV2 and TRBJ1-1, with no clear D. This CDR3 region has 15 residues. Between the trimmed V and J ends, which lost 7 bases and 1 base, there was a span of 16 bases. Germline loops: CDR1 SNHLY, CDR2 FYNNEI. The CDR3 is CASTPREAGNTEAFF. For the CDR3, the DNA is TGTGCCAGCACCCCGCGGGAGGCGGGGAACACTGAAGCTTTCTTT.

The V call is TRBV6-6, the J call TRBJ2-7; D perhaps matches TRBD2 (7 bases). V dropped 7 bases and J dropped 0 bases, with 13 bases sitting between them. CDR3 length: 14 residues. CDR1 is MNHNY, CDR2 SVGAGI, per germline (reference sequence). CDR3 bases: TGTGCCAGCACCCCGGGGGGCCACTCCTACGAGCAGTACTTC. This encodes CASTPGGHSYEQYF.

The chain links TRBV7-2 to TRBJ2-1; TRBD2 might be the D (5 bases). The V end was cut by 2 bases, the J end by 7 bases, with 9 bases between. Germline V gives CDR1 SGHTA, CDR2 FQGNSA. The CDR3 is made up of 13 amino acids. The CDR3 loop reads CASSLYGINEQFF. CDR3 DNA sequence: TGTGCCAGCAGCTTATACGGGATTAATGAGCAGTTCTTC.

This clone was detected once. This chain joins TRBV11-1 and TRBJ2-2, with 9 bases matching TRBD1. This CDR3 region has 16 residues. Germline lookup yields CDR1 SGHAT and CDR2 FQDESV (reference sequence). The V segment lost 5 bases and the J segment 5 bases; nucleotides outside the gene matches: 9. This chain's CDR3 is CASSPRPGTGTGELFF. As DNA, the CDR3 is TGTGCCAGCAGCCCCCGTCCCGGGACAGGGACCGGGGAGCTGTTTTTT.

This sequence joins TRBV5-1 and TRBJ2-7, with TRBD2 matching over 10 bases. V was clipped by 0 bases and J by 2 bases; unmatched bases: 2. The CDR3 length is 15 residues. Germline V CDR1 and CDR2: SGHRS, YFSETQ. This CDR3 reads CASSLAGTSAYEQYF. CDR3 nucleotide sequence: TGCGCCAGCAGCTTGGCCGGGACTAGCGCCTACGAGCAGTACTTC.

This chain links TRBV4-3 with TRBJ2-2; tentatively, D is TRBD1 or TRBD2 (5 bases each). The length of the CDR3 is 14 residues. The V gene's germline CDR1 is LGHNA and CDR2 YSLEER. The germline V and J ends were trimmed by 5 bases and 6 bases, with 13 bases remaining between them. DNA of the CDR3: TGCGCCAGCAGCGTGGGACCGCGACCCGGGGAGCTGTTTTTT. This encodes CASSVGPRPGELFF.

The J gene is TRBJ1-3, the V gene TRBV4-1; D is uncertain. This CDR3 contains 14 residues. CDR1 is MGHRA and CDR2 is YSYEKL in the germline V gene. Trimming cost V 2 bases and J 0 bases, with 5 bases left between them. CDR3 protein: CASSQQGSGNTIYF. CDR3 nucleotides: TGCGCCAGCAGCCAACAAGGCTCTGGAAACACCATATATTTT.

The chain links TRBV27 to TRBJ2-2, with D possibly being TRBD2 (5 bases). The CDR3 is 15 amino acids. The ends were cut back, 3 bases at V and 1 base at J, with 9 bases in the middle. Germline CDR1 MNHEY, CDR2 SMNVEV (reference sequence). CDR3 nucleotide sequence: TGTGCCAGCAGTTTTCTCGGGAAGAACACCGGGGAGCTGTTTTTT. It translates to CASSFLGKNTGELFF.

CDR3 sequence (DNA): TGTGCCAGCACCCGTTGGGGACTAGGCGCCCCAGATACGCAGTATTTT. This encodes CASTRWGLGAPDTQYF. This sequence joins TRBV5-6 and TRBJ2-3; 8 nucleotides line up with TRBD2. CDR3 length: 16 residues. Germline lookup yields CDR1 SGHDT and CDR2 YYEEEE. The V gene end was trimmed by 6 bases and the J gene end by 4 bases; junction bases not matched to a gene: 13.

This sequence joins TRBV29-1 and TRBJ2-1; possible D gene TRBD1, 6 bases. CDR1 SQVTM and CDR2 ANQGSEA come from the germline V gene. There are 14 residues in the CDR3. Deletions cut 6 bases from V and 3 bases from J, with 15 bases between. The CDR3 reads CSVRESDSYNEQFF. The CDR3 coding sequence is TGCAGCGTGAGGGAGTCGGACAGCTACAATGAGCAGTTCTTC.